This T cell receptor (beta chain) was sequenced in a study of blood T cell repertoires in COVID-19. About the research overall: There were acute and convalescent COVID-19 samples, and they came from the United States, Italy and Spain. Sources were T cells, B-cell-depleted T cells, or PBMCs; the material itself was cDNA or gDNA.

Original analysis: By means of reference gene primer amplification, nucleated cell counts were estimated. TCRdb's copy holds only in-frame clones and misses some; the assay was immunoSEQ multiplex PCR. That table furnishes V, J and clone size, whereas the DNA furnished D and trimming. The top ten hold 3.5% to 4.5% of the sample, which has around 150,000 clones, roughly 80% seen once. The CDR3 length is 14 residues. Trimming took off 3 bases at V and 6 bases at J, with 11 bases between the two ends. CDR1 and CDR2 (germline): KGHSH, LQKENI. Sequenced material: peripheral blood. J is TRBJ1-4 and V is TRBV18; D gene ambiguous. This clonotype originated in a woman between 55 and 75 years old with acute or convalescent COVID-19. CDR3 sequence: CASSPWEGDEKLFF. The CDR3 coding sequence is TGTGCCAGCTCACCGTGGGAGGGCGATGAAAAACTGTTTTTT. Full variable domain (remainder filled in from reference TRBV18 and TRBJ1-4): NAGVMQNPRHLVRRRGQEARLRCSPMKGHSHVYWYRQLPEEGLKFMVYLQKENIIDESGMPKERFSAEFPKEGPSILRIQQVVRGDSAAYFCASSPWEGDEKLFFGSGTQLSVL.